The 3 T cell receptor beta chains below were found in one sample sequenced in a study of post-analysis software for immune sequencing data. The study's findings and limits: Controls had lower frequencies than patients of a handful of TRBV segments, which included TRBV5-6, TRBV5-1 and TRBV20-1.

cDNA libraries for TCR beta contained unique molecular identifiers. TCRdb fed the PCR reads into MiXCR, producing one record per CDR3 protein. This table has 600,000 to 750,000 distinct CDR3 sequences, 55% to 60% appearing once. Their specific antigens are unknown. The source material was blood. These receptors all stem from a girl aged 2-9 years with multiple sclerosis.

This clonotype was recorded a few times. The chain recombines TRBV12-3 or TRBV12-4 with TRBJ2-3; 8 nucleotides align to TRBD1. The CDR3 totals 16 residues. With 3 bases clipped from V and 4 bases from J, the junction kept 9 bases outside the gene matches. Written as DNA, the CDR3 is TGTGCCAGCAGTTTGGGCCCAGGGGGCTCCCCAGATACGCAGTATTTT. Translating gives CASSLGPGGSPDTQYF.

The J gene is TRBJ1-4, the V gene TRBV5-5; D call uncertain. This CDR3 region has 15 residues. Trimming stripped 4 bases from V and 6 bases from J, with 16 bases between. Germline V gene sequence: CDR1 SGHKS, CDR2 YYEKEE (reference sequence). The CDR3 here is CASSAAERRHEKLFF. The CDR3 nucleotides are TGTGCCAGCAGCGCGGCCGAAAGACGGCATGAAAAACTGTTTTTT.

The chain recombines TRBV20-1 with TRBJ1-5; D is undetermined. The CDR3 consists of 13 residues. V was clipped by 1 base and J by 6 bases, with 10 bases between them. Germline values: CDR1 DFQATT, CDR2 SNEGSKA (reference sequence). CDR3 sequence (DNA): TGCAGTGCTAGAGTAATAGGGCTTCAGCCCCAGCATTTT. It codes for CSARVIGLQPQHF.